These 20 T cell receptor beta chains originate from one sample sequenced in a study of breast tumors, draining lymph nodes, adjacent tissues (dated by TCRdb to 2015 to 2016). The axillary draining lymph nodes of breast cancer patients were the source of the lymph node samples. Library method: multiplex PCR. Sequencing was carried out with an Illumina HiSeq 2000. TCRdb applied fastp at Q25 and MiXCR to the public reads, then kept only in-frame beta chains. A single entry per CDR3 protein holds the most common genes and DNA from its merged rows. The sample table contains about 140,000 distinct CDR3 sequences; only one count was recorded for around a third of them. The top ten clones comprise around 2.5% of the sample. Sequenced sample: axillary lymph node tissue. Every receptor here comes from a female donor with breast cancer. Some clones in this sample may be carry-over from other donors' samples.

This clonotype was observed at least ten times. The chain is built from TRBV6-5 and TRBJ1-2, with TRBD1 identical over 11 bases. Germline V gene sequence: CDR1 MNHEY, CDR2 SVGAGI. V was clipped by 5 bases and J by 6 bases; unmatched bases: 11. The CDR3 runs 16 residues. CDR3 sequence reads: CASSHGTGGYVNGYTF. Here the CDR3 DNA reads TGTGCCAGCAGTCATGGGACAGGGGGTTACGTTAATGGCTACACCTTC.

In its sample, this clonotype was seen many times. The rearrangement joins TRBV20-1 to TRBJ2-7, with 9 bases fitting TRBD2. Losses at the gene ends were 5 bases for V and 2 bases for J; bases not matched to a gene: 13. Germline V gene data show CDR1 as DFQATT and CDR2 as SNEGSKA (reference sequence). The CDR3 loop spans 16 amino acids. The CDR3 region has the DNA TGCAGTGCTTTAGGGAGGGGGCGGGGGGGAACCTACGAGCAGTACGTC. Its protein product is CSALGRGRGGTYEQYV.

About this clonotype: The conserved phenylalanine or tryptophan is not found at the CDR3 terminus, so this likely reflects a read error. This chain uses TRBV6-1 with TRBJ1-6; D may be TRBD1 (6 bases). Trimming left V 3 bases short and J 13 bases short, with 10 bases between. CDR3 size: 12 residues. CDR1 and CDR2 (germline): MNHNS, SASEGT. The CDR3 DNA sequence: TGTGCCAGCAGTGATACAGGGTTGCCCCTCCACCTT. This sequence encodes CASSDTGLPLHL.

The chain joins TRBV28 to TRBJ1-6, with TRBD1 identical over 9 bases. This CDR3 has 16 residues. Germline CDR1 is MDHEN and CDR2 is SYDVKM. The junction had 10 bases not matched to a gene; V was cut back by 3 bases and J by 10 bases. In DNA form, the CDR3 reads TGTGCCAGCAGTTTCGTTTTCGGGACAGGGTACTCACCCCTCCACTTT. Translation gives CASSFVFGTGYSPLHF.

This clonotype was detected many times. The chain joins TRBV6-1 to TRBJ1-3; tentative D call: TRBD1 (6 bases). With 4 bases removed from V and 0 bases from J, the gap between germline ends came to 13 bases. Germline V lookup: CDR1 MNHNS, CDR2 SASEGT. The CDR3 is made up of 16 amino acids. The CDR3 spells CASSGRQVRSGNTIYF. DNA for the CDR3: TGTGCCAGCAGTGGGAGACAGGTCCGCTCTGGAAACACCATATATTTT.

This sequence joins TRBV2 and TRBJ2-7, with 9 bases lining up with TRBD1. Losses at the gene ends were 11 bases for V and 3 bases for J; bases not matched to a gene: 5. Germline V gene lookup returns CDR1 SNHLY and CDR2 FYNNEI. The CDR3 sequence is 12 residues long. CDR3 in DNA: TGTGCCGGGGGACAGGGAGGCTACGAGCAGTACGTC. Its translation is CAGGQGGYEQYV.

This clonotype has just one count. V gene TRBV5-1 combines with J gene TRBJ2-7, with a possible D match to TRBD1 (8 bases). The V end lost 0 bases, the J end lost 3 bases, and 10 bases lay between the germline ends. Germline CDR1 reads SGHRS; CDR2 reads YFSETQ. The CDR3 length is 14 residues. CDR3 sequence (DNA): TGCGCCAGCAGCTTGGACAGGGGGGGCTACGAGCAGTACGTC. It translates to CASSLDRGGYEQYV.

This clonotype was seen a handful of times. V usage is TRBV6-2 or TRBV6-3 and J usage is TRBJ2-2, with a possible D match to TRBD1 (6 bases). The CDR3 sequence is 14 residues long. CDR1 is MNHEY and CDR2 is SVGEGT in the germline V gene. Trimming took 8 bases from V and 4 from J, leaving 14 bases between them. The CDR3 reads CASGKGVITGELFF. DNA of the CDR3: TGTGCCAGCGGCAAGGGGGTAATCACCGGGGAGCTGTTTTTT.

The sample holds many counts of this clonotype. The V gene is TRBV30, the J gene TRBJ2-2; the D is unclear. Trimming left V 5 bases short and J 3 bases short, with 10 bases between. The CDR3 runs 13 residues. Germline V gene lookup returns CDR1 GTSNPN and CDR2 SVGIG (reference sequence). CDR3 region: CAWRATYTGELFF. In nucleotides, the CDR3 is TGTGCCTGGCGTGCGACTTACACCGGGGAGCTGTTTTTT.

Notes on this clonotype: This sequence may be a read error, since a much larger clone differs from it by one base. Without the conserved terminal phenylalanine or tryptophan, this CDR3 likely stems from a read error. The limits of the CDR3 on the DNA are not certain, so only TCRdb's listed CDR3 is given. The chain employs TRBV7-8 and TRBJ1-3. The CDR3 has 14 amino acids, counting both end residues. Germline V gene lookup returns CDR1 SGHVS and CDR2 FQNEAQ. CDR3 region: CASSYAVTGNTVYL.

The sample holds a few counts of this clonotype. This chain joins TRBV19 and TRBJ1-1, with 8 bases lining up with TRBD1. The CDR3 totals 15 residues. V shed 5 bases and J 6 bases; nucleotides not matched to a gene: 11. Germline-derived CDR1 and CDR2 are LNHDA and SQIVND (reference sequence). The CDR3 DNA reads TGTGCCAGTAGTCGGCAGGGGGCAAGTGTGGCTGAAGCTTTCTTT. This sequence encodes CASSRQGASVAEAFF.

The chain combines TRBV28 with TRBJ2-3; 9 positions agree with TRBD2. The germline CDR1 and CDR2 sequences are MDHEN and SYDVKM. The CDR3 consists of 15 residues. With 2 bases clipped from V and 3 bases from J, the junction kept 3 bases outside the gene matches. CDR3: CASSLAGGTTDTQYF. The CDR3 DNA follows: TGTGCCAGCAGTTTAGCGGGGGGGACTACAGATACGCAGTATTTT.

The V gene is TRBV28, the J gene TRBJ2-2; a possible D gene is TRBD1 (6 bases). The CDR3 extends over 20 amino acids. Germline CDR1 and CDR2: MDHEN and SYDVKM. Trimming cost V 4 bases and J 5 bases, with 29 bases left between them. The chain's CDR3 is CASSWTVLDIHQRGTGELFF. CDR3 bases: TGTGCCAGCAGTTGGACAGTTCTCGACATCCATCAGCGAGGGACCGGGGAGCTGTTTTTT.

This clonotype was counted ten times or more. A much larger clonotype is one base distant, so this may be a read error. The chain couples TRBV20-1 to TRBJ2-5; D not resolved. The CDR3 extends over 12 amino acids. CDR1 is DFQATT and CDR2 is SNEGSKA in the germline V gene (reference sequence). For the CDR3, the DNA is TGCAGTGCTATGACTGTGAGTGAGACCCCGTACTTC. Its protein product is CSAMTVSETPYF.

The chain is built from TRBV12-3 or TRBV12-4 and TRBJ2-5, with TRBD2 as a possible D gene (5 bases). The CDR3 contains 12 residues. Trimming cost V 4 bases and J 4 bases, with 7 bases left between them. CDR3 loop: CASSYGLETQYF. The DNA of the CDR3 is TGTGCCAGCAGTTACGGACTAGAGACCCAGTACTTC.

This clonotype was counted at least ten times. The chain's CDR3 is CAISESGYANPNIQYF. Here the CDR3 DNA reads TGTGCCATCAGTGAGTCTGGGTACGCGAATCCGAACATTCAGTACTTC. The chain carries TRBV10-3 and TRBJ2-4; D ambiguous. Germline CDR1 is ENHRY and CDR2 is SYGVKD. V shed 0 bases and J shed 7 bases, with 16 bases lying between them. This CDR3 is built from 16 residues.

Concerning this clonotype itself: A single base separates this from a much larger clone, so it may be a read error. The V gene is TRBV20-1, the J gene TRBJ2-4; no clear D gene. V was shortened by 4 bases and J by 5 bases, with 21 bases between the two germline ends. CDR1 and CDR2 (germline): DFQATT, SNEGSKA (reference sequence). The CDR3 extends over 16 amino acids. CDR3 protein: CSANEAASSCENIQYF. The CDR3 DNA reads TGCAGTGCTAACGAGGCGGCTAGTTCATGCGAAAACATTCAGTACTTC.

The chain combines TRBV5-5 with TRBJ1-6; perhaps TRBD1 as D (5 bases). This CDR3 is 15 amino acids long. V was clipped by 1 base and J by 7 bases, with 12 bases between them. The germline gives CDR1 SGHKS, CDR2 YYEKEE (reference sequence). CDR3 protein: CASSLHSGGNSPLHF. The CDR3 DNA follows: TGTGCCAGCAGCTTGCACAGCGGGGGGAATTCACCCCTCCACTTT.

This clonotype was recorded many times. The genes are TRBV7-2 and TRBJ2-2; no firm D call. Germline V gene sequence: CDR1 SGHTA, CDR2 FQGNSA. Trimming removed 4 bases from V and 1 base from J, with 10 bases in between. The CDR3 contains 15 residues. The CDR3 sequence is CASSSWAMNTGELFF. The CDR3 coding sequence is TGTGCCAGCAGCTCGTGGGCAATGAACACCGGGGAGCTGTTTTTT.

This clonotype has a count of ten or more. The rearrangement joins TRBV6-5 to TRBJ2-3; the match to TRBD1 covers 7 bases. Losses at the gene ends were 5 bases for V and 1 base for J; bases not matched to a gene: 6. Germline CDR1 MNHEY, CDR2 SVGAGI. This CDR3 has 15 amino acids. CDR3 in DNA: TGTGCCAGCAGTCTTAGGGGGCGAGGCACAGATACGCAGTATTTT. Encoded protein: CASSLRGRGTDTQYF.